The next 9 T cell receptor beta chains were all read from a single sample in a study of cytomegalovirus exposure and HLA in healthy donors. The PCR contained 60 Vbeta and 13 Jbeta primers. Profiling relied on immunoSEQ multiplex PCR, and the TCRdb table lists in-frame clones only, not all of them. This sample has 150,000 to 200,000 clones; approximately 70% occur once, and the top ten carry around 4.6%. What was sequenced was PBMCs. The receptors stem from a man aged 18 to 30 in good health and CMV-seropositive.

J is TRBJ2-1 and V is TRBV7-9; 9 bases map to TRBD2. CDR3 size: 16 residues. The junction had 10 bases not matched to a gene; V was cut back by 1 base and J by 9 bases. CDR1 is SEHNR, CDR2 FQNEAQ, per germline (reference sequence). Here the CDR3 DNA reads TGTGCCAGCAGCTTAGGGCCTAGCGGGATCCCCAGTGAGCAGTTCTTC. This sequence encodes CASSLGPSGIPSEQFF. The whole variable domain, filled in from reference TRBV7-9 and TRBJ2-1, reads DTGVSQNPRHKITKRGQNVTFRCDPISEHNRLYWYRQTLGQGPEFLTYFQNEAQLEKSRLLSDRFSAERPKGSFSTLEIQRTEQGDSAMYLCASSLGPSGIPSEQFFGPGTRLTVL.

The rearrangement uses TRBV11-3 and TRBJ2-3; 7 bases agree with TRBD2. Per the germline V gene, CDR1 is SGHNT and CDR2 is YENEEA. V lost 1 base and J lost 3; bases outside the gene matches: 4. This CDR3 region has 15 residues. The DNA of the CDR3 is TGTGCCAGCAGCTTAGGGGTGCGGGAGACAGATACGCAGTATTTT. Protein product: CASSLGVRETDTQYF.

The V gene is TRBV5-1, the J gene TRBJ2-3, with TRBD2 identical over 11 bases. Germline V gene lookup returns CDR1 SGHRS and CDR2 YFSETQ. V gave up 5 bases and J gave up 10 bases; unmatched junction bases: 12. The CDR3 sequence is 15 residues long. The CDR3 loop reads CASREGLAVSGAQYF. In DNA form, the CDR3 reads TGCGCCAGCAGAGAGGGACTAGCGGTCAGCGGGGCGCAGTATTTT.

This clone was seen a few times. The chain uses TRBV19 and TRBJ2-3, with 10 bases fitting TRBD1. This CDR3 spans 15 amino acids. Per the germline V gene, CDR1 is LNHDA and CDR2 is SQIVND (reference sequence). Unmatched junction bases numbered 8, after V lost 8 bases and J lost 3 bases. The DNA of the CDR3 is TGTGCCAGTCGAGGACGGGGACAGGGGACAGATACGCAGTATTTT. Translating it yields CASRGRGQGTDTQYF.

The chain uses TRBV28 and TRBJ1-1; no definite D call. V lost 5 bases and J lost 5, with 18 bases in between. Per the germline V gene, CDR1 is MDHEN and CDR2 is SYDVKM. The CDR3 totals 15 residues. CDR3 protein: CASSISPLGSTEAFF. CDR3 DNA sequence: TGTGCCAGCAGTATCTCCCCATTGGGCAGTACTGAAGCTTTCTTT.

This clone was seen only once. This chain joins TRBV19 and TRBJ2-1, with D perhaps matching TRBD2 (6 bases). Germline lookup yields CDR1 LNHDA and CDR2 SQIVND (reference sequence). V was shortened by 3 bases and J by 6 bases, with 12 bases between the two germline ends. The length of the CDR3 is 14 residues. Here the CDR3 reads CASSITSSSNEQFF. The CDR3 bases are TGTGCCAGTAGTATCACTAGCAGCAGCAATGAGCAGTTCTTC.

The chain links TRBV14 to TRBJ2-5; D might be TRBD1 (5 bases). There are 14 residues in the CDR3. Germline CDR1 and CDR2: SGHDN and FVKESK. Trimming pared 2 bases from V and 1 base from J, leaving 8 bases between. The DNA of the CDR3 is TGTGCCAGCAGCCAACAGGGCTTCCAAGAGACCCAGTACTTC. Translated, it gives CASSQQGFQETQYF. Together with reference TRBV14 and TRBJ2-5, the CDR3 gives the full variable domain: EAGVTQFPSHSVIEKGQTVTLRCDPISGHDNLYWYRRVMGKEIKFLLHFVKESKQDESGMPNNRFLAERTGGTYSTLKVQPAELEDSGVYFCASSQQGFQETQYFGPGTRLLVL.

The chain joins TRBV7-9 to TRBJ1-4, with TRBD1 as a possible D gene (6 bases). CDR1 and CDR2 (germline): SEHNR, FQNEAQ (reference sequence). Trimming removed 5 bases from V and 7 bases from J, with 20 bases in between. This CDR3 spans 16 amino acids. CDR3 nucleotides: TGTGCCAGCAGCCCCAATGGGGCAGGGGTTGGTGAAAAACTGTTTTTT. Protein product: CASSPNGAGVGEKLFF.

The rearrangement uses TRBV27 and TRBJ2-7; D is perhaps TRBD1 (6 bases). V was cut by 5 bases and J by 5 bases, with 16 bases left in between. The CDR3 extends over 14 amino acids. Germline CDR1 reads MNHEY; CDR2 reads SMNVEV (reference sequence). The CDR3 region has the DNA TGTGCCAGCAGTAGGGCAGGGGCATCCAACGAGCAGTACGTC. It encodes CASSRAGASNEQYV.